This TCR beta chain stems from a study of cytomegalovirus exposure and HLA in healthy donors. General study points: The later analysis indicated that the majority of CMV-associated TCR beta chains appeared HLA-restricted. Data from an earlier analysis indicated that most TCR beta V segments were productive either about 87% or about 30% of the time.

This CDR3 spans 15 amino acids. Germline V gene lookup returns CDR1 SGHRS and CDR2 YFSETQ. V was clipped by 2 bases and J by 7 bases; unmatched bases: 9. The PCR ran on 60 Vbeta and 13 Jbeta primers. Assay used: immunoSEQ multiplex PCR; TCRdb lists only in-frame clones, some missing. This table holds 100,000 to 150,000 clones, 60% to 85% found once. In regard to this clone: Its antigen is unidentified.

This TCR derives from a woman younger than 35 in good health and CMV-seronegative. The rearrangement uses TRBV5-1 and TRBJ2-1; 7 bases are a match to TRBD2. Sequences were obtained from PBMCs. This CDR3 is CASSFQGGPMNEQFF. The DNA of the CDR3 is TGCGCCAGCAGCTTCCAGGGAGGGCCGATGAATGAGCAGTTCTTC. Based on the CDR3 plus reference TRBV5-1 and TRBJ2-1, the full variable domain is KAGVTQTPRYLIKTRGQQVTLSCSPISGHRSVSWYQQTPGQGLQFLFEYFSETQRNKGNFPGRFSGRQFSNSRSEMNVSTLELGDSALYLCASSFQGGPMNEQFFGPGTRLTVL.